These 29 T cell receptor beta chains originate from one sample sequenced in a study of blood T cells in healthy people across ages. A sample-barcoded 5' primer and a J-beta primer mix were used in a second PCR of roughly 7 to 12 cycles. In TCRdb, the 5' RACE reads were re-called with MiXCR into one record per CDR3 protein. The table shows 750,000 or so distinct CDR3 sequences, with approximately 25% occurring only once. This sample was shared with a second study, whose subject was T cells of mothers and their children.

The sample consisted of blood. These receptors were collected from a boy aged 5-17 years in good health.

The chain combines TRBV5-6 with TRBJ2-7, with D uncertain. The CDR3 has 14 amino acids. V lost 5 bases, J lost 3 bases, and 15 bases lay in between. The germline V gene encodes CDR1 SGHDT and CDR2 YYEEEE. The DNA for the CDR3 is TGTGCCAGCAGACGGTACTACAAGAGCTACGAGCAGTACTTC. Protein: CASRRYYKSYEQYF.

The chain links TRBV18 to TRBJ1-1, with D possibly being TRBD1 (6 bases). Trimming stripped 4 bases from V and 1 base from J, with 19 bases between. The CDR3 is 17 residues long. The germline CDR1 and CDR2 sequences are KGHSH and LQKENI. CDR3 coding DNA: TGTGCCAGCTCACGTACAGGGCTGTCGGGTACGAACACTGAAGCTTTCTTT. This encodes CASSRTGLSGTNTEAFF.

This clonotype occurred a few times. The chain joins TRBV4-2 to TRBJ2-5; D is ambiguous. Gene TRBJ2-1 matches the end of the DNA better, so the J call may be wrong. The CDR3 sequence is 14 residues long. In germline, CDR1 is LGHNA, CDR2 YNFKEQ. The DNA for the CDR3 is TGTGCCAGCAGCCAAGATTCAGGAGACAATGAGCAGTTCTTC. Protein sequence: CASSQDSGDNEQFF.

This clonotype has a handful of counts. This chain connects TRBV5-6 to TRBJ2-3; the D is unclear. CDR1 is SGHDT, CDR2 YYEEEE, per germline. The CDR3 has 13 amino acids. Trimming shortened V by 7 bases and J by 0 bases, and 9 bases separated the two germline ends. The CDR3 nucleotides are TGTGCCAGCCGACCCACTAGCACAGATACGCAGTATTTT. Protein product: CASRPTSTDTQYF.

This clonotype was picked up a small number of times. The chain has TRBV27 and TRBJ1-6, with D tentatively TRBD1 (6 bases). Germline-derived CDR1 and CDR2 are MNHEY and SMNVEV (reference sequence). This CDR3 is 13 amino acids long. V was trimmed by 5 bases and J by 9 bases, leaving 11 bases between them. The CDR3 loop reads CASSPGETSPLHF. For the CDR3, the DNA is TGTGCCAGCAGTCCAGGGGAAACTTCACCCCTCCACTTT.

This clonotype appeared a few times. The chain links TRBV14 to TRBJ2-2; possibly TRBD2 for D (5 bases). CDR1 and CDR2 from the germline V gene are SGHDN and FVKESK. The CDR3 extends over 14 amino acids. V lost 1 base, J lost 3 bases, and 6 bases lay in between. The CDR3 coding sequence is TGTGCCAGCAGCCAAGGGACTTACACCGGGGAGCTGTTTTTT. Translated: CASSQGTYTGELFF.

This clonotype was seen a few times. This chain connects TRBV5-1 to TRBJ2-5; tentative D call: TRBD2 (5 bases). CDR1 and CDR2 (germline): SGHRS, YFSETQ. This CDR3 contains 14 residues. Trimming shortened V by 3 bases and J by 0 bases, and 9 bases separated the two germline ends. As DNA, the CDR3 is TGCGCCAGCAGCTGGTCCGGGGACCAAGAGACCCAGTACTTC. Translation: CASSWSGDQETQYF.

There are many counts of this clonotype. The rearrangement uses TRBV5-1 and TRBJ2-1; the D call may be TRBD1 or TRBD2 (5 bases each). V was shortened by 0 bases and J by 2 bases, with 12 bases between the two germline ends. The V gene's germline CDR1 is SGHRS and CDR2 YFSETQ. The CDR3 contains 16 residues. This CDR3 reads CASSLGGTGTYNEQFF. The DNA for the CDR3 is TGCGCCAGCAGCTTGGGAGGGACGGGAACCTACAATGAGCAGTTCTTC.

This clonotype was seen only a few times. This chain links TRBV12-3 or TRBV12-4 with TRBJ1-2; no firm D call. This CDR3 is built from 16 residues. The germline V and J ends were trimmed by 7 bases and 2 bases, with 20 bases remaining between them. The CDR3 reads CASKWAGLPKNYGYTF. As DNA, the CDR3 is TGTGCCAGCAAATGGGCAGGTTTGCCCAAAAACTATGGCTACACCTTC.

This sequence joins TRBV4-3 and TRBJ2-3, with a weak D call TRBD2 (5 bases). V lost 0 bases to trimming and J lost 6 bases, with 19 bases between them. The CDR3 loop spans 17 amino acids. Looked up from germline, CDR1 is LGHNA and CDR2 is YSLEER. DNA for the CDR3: TGCGCCAGCAGCCAAGACGTTACCCATTTAGGCGGGGATACGCAGTATTTT. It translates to CASSQDVTHLGGDTQYF.

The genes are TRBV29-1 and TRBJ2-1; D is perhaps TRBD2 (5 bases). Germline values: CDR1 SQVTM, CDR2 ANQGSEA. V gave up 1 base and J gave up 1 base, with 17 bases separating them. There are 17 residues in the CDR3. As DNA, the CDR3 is TGCAGCGTTGAAGGGAGTTGGCTAGCCACTTCCTACAATGAGCAGTTCTTC. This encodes CSVEGSWLATSYNEQFF.

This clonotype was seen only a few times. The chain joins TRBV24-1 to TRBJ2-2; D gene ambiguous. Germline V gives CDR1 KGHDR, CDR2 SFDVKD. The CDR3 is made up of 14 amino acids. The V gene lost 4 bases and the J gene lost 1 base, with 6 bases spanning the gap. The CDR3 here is CATSELGNTGELFF. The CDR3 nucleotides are TGTGCCACCAGTGAGCTCGGGAACACCGGGGAGCTGTTTTTT.

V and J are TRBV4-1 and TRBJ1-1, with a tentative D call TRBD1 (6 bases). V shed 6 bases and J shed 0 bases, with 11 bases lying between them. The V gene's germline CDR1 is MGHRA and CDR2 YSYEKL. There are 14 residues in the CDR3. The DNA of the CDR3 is TGCGCCAGCAGGGAGGACAGAATGAACACTGAAGCTTTCTTT. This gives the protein CASREDRMNTEAFF.

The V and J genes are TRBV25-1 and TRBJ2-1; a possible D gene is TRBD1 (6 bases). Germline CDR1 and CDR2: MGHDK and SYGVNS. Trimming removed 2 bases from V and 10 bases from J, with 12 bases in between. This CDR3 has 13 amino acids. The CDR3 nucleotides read TGTGCCAGCAGTGAAGGGGACGACAGGGAGCAGTTCTTC. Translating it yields CASSEGDDREQFF.

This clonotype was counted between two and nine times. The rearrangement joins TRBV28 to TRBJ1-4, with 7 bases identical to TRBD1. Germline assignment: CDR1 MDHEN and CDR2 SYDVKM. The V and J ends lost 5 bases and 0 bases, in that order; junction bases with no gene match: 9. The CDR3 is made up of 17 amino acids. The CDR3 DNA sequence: TGTGCCAGCAGTCCCTGGGACAGAATTACAACTAATGAAAAACTGTTTTTT. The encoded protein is CASSPWDRITTNEKLFF.

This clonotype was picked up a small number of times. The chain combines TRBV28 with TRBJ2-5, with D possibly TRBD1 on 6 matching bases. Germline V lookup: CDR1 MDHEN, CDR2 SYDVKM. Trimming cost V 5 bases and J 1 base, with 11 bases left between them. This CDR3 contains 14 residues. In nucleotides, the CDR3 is TGTGCCAGCAGTACAGACAGGAGCCAAGAGACCCAGTACTTC. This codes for CASSTDRSQETQYF.

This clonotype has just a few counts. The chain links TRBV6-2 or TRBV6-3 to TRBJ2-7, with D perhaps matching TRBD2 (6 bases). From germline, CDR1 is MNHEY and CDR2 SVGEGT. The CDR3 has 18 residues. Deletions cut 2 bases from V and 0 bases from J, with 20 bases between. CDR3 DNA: TGTGCCAGCAGTTACGAACGCGGGGTCCCGGGTAGCTCCTACGAGCAGTACTTC. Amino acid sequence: CASSYERGVPGSSYEQYF.

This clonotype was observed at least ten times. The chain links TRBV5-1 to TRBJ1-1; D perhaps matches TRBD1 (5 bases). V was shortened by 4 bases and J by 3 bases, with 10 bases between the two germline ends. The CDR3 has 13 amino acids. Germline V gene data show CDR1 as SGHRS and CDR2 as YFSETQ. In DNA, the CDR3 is TGCGCCAGCAGCCTCGGGACGGACACTGAAGCTTTCTTT. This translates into CASSLGTDTEAFF.

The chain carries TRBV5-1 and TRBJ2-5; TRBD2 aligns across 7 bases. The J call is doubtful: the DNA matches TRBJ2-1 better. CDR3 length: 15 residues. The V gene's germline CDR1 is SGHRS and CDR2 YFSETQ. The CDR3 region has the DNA TGCGCCAGCAGACCGAGCGGGGCGCTGCCCAATGAGCAGTTCTTC. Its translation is CASRPSGALPNEQFF.

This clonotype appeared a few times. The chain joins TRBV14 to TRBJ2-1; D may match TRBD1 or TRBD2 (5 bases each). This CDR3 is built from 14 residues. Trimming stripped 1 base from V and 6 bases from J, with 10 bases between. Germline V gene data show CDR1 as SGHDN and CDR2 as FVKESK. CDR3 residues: CASSQAGRPNEQFF. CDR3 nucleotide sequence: TGTGCCAGCAGCCAAGCGGGACGCCCCAATGAGCAGTTCTTC.

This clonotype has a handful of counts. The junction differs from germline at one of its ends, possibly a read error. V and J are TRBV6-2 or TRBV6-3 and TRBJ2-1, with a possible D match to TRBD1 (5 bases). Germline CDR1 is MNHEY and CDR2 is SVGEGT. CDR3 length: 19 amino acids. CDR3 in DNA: TGTGCCAGCAGTTACTCATCCAGGGAACTATCGAGCTCCTACAATGAACAGTTCTTC. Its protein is CASSYSSRELSSSYNEQFF.

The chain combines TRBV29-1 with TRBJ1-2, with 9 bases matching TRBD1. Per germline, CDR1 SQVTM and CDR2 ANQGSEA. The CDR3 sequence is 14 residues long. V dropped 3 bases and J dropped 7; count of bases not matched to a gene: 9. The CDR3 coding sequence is TGCAGCGTTGAGATCGGGACAGGGATAAGTGGCTACACCTTC. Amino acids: CSVEIGTGISGYTF.

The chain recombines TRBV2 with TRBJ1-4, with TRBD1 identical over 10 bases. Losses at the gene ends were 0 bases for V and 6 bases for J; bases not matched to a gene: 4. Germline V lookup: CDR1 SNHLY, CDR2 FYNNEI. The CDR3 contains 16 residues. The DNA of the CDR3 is TGTGCCAGCAGTGAAGCCTCCGGGACAGGGGATGAAAAACTGTTTTTT. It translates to CASSEASGTGDEKLFF.

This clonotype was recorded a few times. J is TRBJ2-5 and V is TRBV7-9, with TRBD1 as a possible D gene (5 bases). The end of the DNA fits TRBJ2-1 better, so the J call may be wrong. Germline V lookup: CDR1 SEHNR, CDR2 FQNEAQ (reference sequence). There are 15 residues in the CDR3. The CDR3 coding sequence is TGTGCCAGCAGACAAACAGGCGCTCGGCCGAATGAGCAGTTCTTC. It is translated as CASRQTGARPNEQFF.

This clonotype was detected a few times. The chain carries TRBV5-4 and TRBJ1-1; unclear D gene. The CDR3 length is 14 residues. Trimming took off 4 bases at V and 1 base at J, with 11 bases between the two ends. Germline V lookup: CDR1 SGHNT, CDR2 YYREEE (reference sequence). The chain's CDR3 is CASSPSPANTEAFF. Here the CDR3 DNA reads TGTGCCAGCAGCCCTTCCCCGGCGAACACTGAAGCTTTCTTT.

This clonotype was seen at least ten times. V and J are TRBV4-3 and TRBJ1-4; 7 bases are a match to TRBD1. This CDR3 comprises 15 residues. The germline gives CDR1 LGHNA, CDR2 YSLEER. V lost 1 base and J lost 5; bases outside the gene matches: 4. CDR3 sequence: CASSQVGQQNEKLFF. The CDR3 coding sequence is TGCGCCAGCAGCCAAGTGGGACAGCAGAATGAAAAACTGTTTTTT.

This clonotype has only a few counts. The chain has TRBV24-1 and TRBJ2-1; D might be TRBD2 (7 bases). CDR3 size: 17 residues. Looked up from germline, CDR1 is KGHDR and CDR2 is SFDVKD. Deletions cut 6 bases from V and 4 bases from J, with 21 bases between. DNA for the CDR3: TGTGCCACCAGTTCCCCGGGGTGGGGGGGCCGATACAATGAGCAGTTCTTC. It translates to CATSSPGWGGRYNEQFF.

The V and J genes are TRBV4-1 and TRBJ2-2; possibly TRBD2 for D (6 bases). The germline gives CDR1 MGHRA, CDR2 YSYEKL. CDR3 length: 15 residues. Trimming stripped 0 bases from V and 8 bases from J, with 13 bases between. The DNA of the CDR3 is TGCGCCAGCAGCCAAGATCCCCACGCGGGGGGGGAGCTGTTTTTT. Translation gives CASSQDPHAGGELFF.

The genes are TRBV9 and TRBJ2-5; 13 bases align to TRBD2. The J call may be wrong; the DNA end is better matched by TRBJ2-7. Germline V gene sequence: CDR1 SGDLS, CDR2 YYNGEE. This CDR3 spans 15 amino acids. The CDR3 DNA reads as TGTGCCAGCAGCGGCGCCGGGACTAGCGGGGACGAGCAGTACTTC. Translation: CASSGAGTSGDEQYF.